This entry lists 23 T cell receptor beta chains sequenced from one sample in a study of OX40 agonist ivuxolimab in advanced cancers. The table came from immunoSEQ multiplex PCR; TCRdb's copy has only in-frame clones and leaves some out. Here the sample spans 40,000 to 60,000 clones, about four fifths being singletons. The material sequenced was CD4+ or CD8+ T cells sorted from blood, taken in a trial of the OX40 agonist ivuxolimab. These receptors were taken from an adult with an advanced solid tumor such as melanoma, head and neck, liver or kidney cancer.

J is TRBJ1-6 and V is TRBV5-1, with TRBD1 as a possible D gene (6 bases). Germline CDR1 SGHRS, CDR2 YFSETQ. This CDR3 has 15 amino acids. Trimming removed 4 bases from V and 10 bases from J, with 18 bases in between. The CDR3 is CASSQDSFLGSPLHF. CDR3 in DNA: TGCGCCAGCAGCCAGGACAGTTTCCTAGGCTCACCCCTCCACTTT.

The chain links TRBV6-1 to TRBJ1-3; 8 positions agree with TRBD1. The CDR3 totals 13 residues. Losses at the gene ends were 11 bases for V and 0 bases for J; bases not matched to a gene: 3. Germline CDR1 and CDR2: MNHNS and SASEGT. CDR3 in DNA: TGTGCCGGCACAGGGGGCTCTGGAAACACCATATATTTT. Its protein is CAGTGGSGNTIYF.

The table lists this clone with a few counts. The chain is built from TRBV7-6 and TRBJ2-1; weak D call: TRBD1 (7 bases). V was trimmed by 1 base and J by 3 bases, leaving 10 bases between them. Germline CDR1 reads SGHVS; CDR2 reads FNYEAQ. This CDR3 has 15 residues. The CDR3 DNA is TGTGCCAGCAGCTTAGGACAGGGAGGCTACAATGAGCAGTTCTTC. It codes for CASSLGQGGYNEQFF.

This clone was seen a single time. The chain recombines TRBV7-3 with TRBJ1-2, with 9 bases matching TRBD1. Germline V CDR1 and CDR2: SGHTA, FQGTGA. The CDR3 contains 16 residues. The ends lost 5 bases at V and 0 bases at J; junction bases unmatched: 7. CDR3 DNA sequence: TGTGCCAGCAGCGACAGGGGGGGAACCTCTAACTATGGCTACACCTTC. Amino acid sequence: CASSDRGGTSNYGYTF. The full variable domain, in which reference TRBV7-3 and TRBJ1-2 provide the parts outside the CDR3, is GAGVSQTPSNKVTEKGKYVELRCDPISGHTALYWYRQSLGQGPEFLIYFQGTGAADDSGLPNDRFFAVRPEGSVSTLKIQRTERGDSAVYLCASSDRGGTSNYGYTFGSGTRLTVV.

This clone is a singleton in its sample. This rearrangement joins TRBV5-1 to TRBJ2-2; D is undetermined. V lost 4 bases, J lost 4 bases, and 5 bases lay in between. The CDR3 length is 12 residues. Germline CDR1 reads SGHRS; CDR2 reads YFSETQ. This CDR3 reads CASSGGTGELFF. DNA of the CDR3: TGCGCCAGCAGCGGCGGCACCGGGGAGCTGTTTTTT. Combining the CDR3 with reference TRBV5-1 and TRBJ2-2 gives the whole variable domain KAGVTQTPRYLIKTRGQQVTLSCSPISGHRSVSWYQQTPGQGLQFLFEYFSETQRNKGNFPGRFSGRQFSNSRSEMNVSTLELGDSALYLCASSGGTGELFFGEGSRLTVL.

The chain employs TRBV5-6 and TRBJ2-3; no definite D call. The CDR3 totals 12 residues. With 4 bases removed from V and 4 bases from J, the gap between germline ends came to 7 bases. The germline gives CDR1 SGHDT, CDR2 YYEEEE. CDR3 amino acids: CASSAIPDTQYF. In DNA, the CDR3 is TGTGCCAGCAGCGCTATTCCAGATACGCAGTATTTT.

The chain uses TRBV6-6 and TRBJ2-2, with 7 bases that match TRBD2. The J segment lost 5 bases and the V segment lost 6 bases, leaving 6 bases of the junction unmatched. CDR1 MNHNY and CDR2 SVGAGI come from the germline V gene (reference sequence). This CDR3 comprises 14 residues. The CDR3 reads CASSARGDTGELFF. CDR3 nucleotide sequence: TGTGCCAGCAGCGCACGGGGGGATACCGGGGAGCTGTTTTTT.

The CDR3 region has the DNA TGTGCCAGCAGTTACCAGGGGGGAGATCAGCCCCAGCATTTT. Translated, it gives CASSYQGGDQPQHF. J is TRBJ1-5 and V is TRBV6-5; TRBD1 matches at 7 bases. The CDR3 sequence is 14 residues long. J lost 5 bases, V lost 2 bases, and 3 bases had no gene match. From germline, CDR1 is MNHEY and CDR2 SVGAGI.

This rearrangement joins TRBV10-3 to TRBJ1-1; weak D call: TRBD1 (6 bases). CDR3 length: 13 residues. The germline V and J ends were trimmed by 10 bases and 4 bases, with 16 bases remaining between them. The V gene's germline CDR1 is ENHRY and CDR2 SYGVKD. This chain's CDR3 is CASYQGWGTEAFF. The CDR3 coding sequence is TGTGCCAGCTATCAGGGGTGGGGCACTGAAGCTTTCTTT.

The J gene is TRBJ1-1, the V gene TRBV29-1, with D unclear. Trimming cost V 4 bases and J 1 base, with 7 bases left between them. This CDR3 contains 12 residues. CDR1 and CDR2 from the germline V gene are SQVTM and ANQGSEA. CDR3 loop: CSVGTGNTEAFF. CDR3 in DNA: TGCAGCGTTGGGACGGGGAACACTGAAGCTTTCTTT.

The rearrangement links TRBV5-8 to TRBJ2-3; 7 bases align to TRBD1. Germline CDR1 reads SGHTS; CDR2 reads YDEGEE. V was pared by 4 bases and J by 4 bases, with 6 bases of the junction left unmatched. This CDR3 has 14 residues. Here the CDR3 DNA reads TGTGCCAGCAGCACTCACAGGGGTGCAGATACGCAGTATTTT. Translation: CASSTHRGADTQYF.

J is TRBJ2-1 and V is TRBV4-2, with 11 positions matching TRBD2. The V segment lost 0 bases and the J segment 7 bases; nucleotides outside the gene matches: 11. Germline assignment: CDR1 LGHNA and CDR2 YNFKEQ. The CDR3 consists of 18 residues. The CDR3 region is CASSQDGPLAGGRNEQFF. CDR3 in DNA: TGTGCCAGCAGCCAAGATGGACCATTAGCGGGGGGGCGGAATGAGCAGTTCTTC.

This clone was counted between two and nine times. This chain joins TRBV21-1 and TRBJ1-1. TRBV21-1 is annotated as a pseudogene. The CDR3 has 14 residues. CDR3 nucleotide sequence: TGTGCCAGCAGCAAAGCCCGGGGCGGCACTGAAGCTTTCTTT. Its translation is CASSKARGGTEAFF.

Comment on this clone: This sample also contains other DNA sequences that code for the same CDR3. This sequence joins TRBV15 and TRBJ1-2; TRBD1 agrees at 8 bases. Unmatched junction bases numbered 4, after V lost 0 bases and J lost 4 bases. Germline CDR1 LNHNV, CDR2 YYDKDF (reference sequence). This CDR3 comprises 15 residues. The DNA of the CDR3 is TGTGCCACCAGCAGAGAGGGGACAGGCTCCTATGGCTACACCTTC. As protein: CATSREGTGSYGYTF. Supplemented by reference TRBV15 and TRBJ1-2, the full variable domain reads DAMVIQNPRYQVTQFGKPVTLSCSQTLNHNVMYWYQQKSSQAPKLLFHYYDKDFNNEADTPDNFQSRRPNTSFCFLDIRSPGLGDTAMYLCATSREGTGSYGYTFGSGTRLTVV.

V gene TRBV5-4 combines with J gene TRBJ2-7; 10 positions agree with TRBD2. With 0 bases clipped from V and 3 bases from J, the junction kept 6 bases outside the gene matches. Germline CDR1 and CDR2: SGHNT and YYREEE (reference sequence). This CDR3 is built from 16 residues. The DNA of the CDR3 is TGTGCCAGCAGCTTGGCCGGCCTAGCGGGGGACTACGAGCAGTACTTC. It is translated as CASSLAGLAGDYEQYF.

The chain couples TRBV5-1 to TRBJ2-3, with D uncertain. V lost 7 bases to trimming and J lost 6 bases, with 18 bases between them. The length of the CDR3 is 14 residues. Germline V CDR1 and CDR2: SGHRS, YFSETQ. In DNA, the CDR3 is TGCGCCAGCCAACCATTCAATGCCGCCGATACGCAGTATTTT. This translates into CASQPFNAADTQYF.

V gene TRBV5-5 combines with J gene TRBJ2-4, with 10 nucleotides matching TRBD1. Germline V CDR1 and CDR2: SGHKS, YYEKEE (reference sequence). Trimming cost V 2 bases and J 2 bases; bases outside gene matches: 7. This CDR3 contains 17 residues. CDR3 amino acids: CASSFSPGQGTKNIQYF. CDR3 DNA sequence: TGTGCCAGCAGCTTCTCCCCGGGACAGGGGACCAAAAACATTCAGTACTTC.

The chain uses TRBV29-1 and TRBJ2-2; 9 nucleotides align to TRBD1. J gave up 0 bases and V 2 bases, and 10 bases lay outside the gene matches. The CDR3 consists of 18 residues. Germline CDR1 reads SQVTM; CDR2 reads ANQGSEA. This CDR3 reads CSVETPPGQGANTGELFF. CDR3 bases: TGCAGCGTTGAAACCCCCCCGGGACAGGGTGCGAACACCGGGGAGCTGTTTTTT.

This clone showed up just once. This rearrangement joins TRBV6-4 to TRBJ1-4; 8 nucleotides match TRBD1. The germline gives CDR1 MRHNA, CDR2 SNTAGT. J gave up 2 bases and V 7 bases, and 18 bases lay outside the gene matches. The CDR3 is 19 residues long. DNA of the CDR3: TGTGCCAGCATCCGGGACAGGTTTGGGCATATTCTGACTAATGAAAAACTGTTTTTT. It translates to CASIRDRFGHILTNEKLFF.

V usage is TRBV5-1 and J usage is TRBJ1-6, with a weak D call TRBD1 (5 bases). The CDR3 covers 15 residues. Per the germline V gene, CDR1 is SGHRS and CDR2 is YFSETQ. The V end was cut by 3 bases, the J end by 9 bases, with 16 bases between. CDR3 in amino acids: CASSSGQGGSSPLHF. DNA of the CDR3: TGCGCCAGCAGCTCAGGGCAGGGTGGTAGTTCACCCCTCCACTTT.

CDR3 nucleotide sequence: TGTGCCAGCAGGTCAGGGGGATTTAATGAAAAACTGTTTTTT. Translation gives CASRSGGFNEKLFF. The chain has TRBV2 and TRBJ1-4, with TRBD1 identical over 7 bases. Germline V gene sequence: CDR1 SNHLY, CDR2 FYNNEI. Losses at the gene ends were 6 bases for V and 4 bases for J; bases not matched to a gene: 5. The CDR3 loop spans 14 amino acids.

A single count supports this clone. The chain is built from TRBV5-6 and TRBJ1-4; the D is unclear. CDR1 and CDR2 (germline): SGHDT, YYEEEE. The length of the CDR3 is 14 residues. The ends were cut back, 4 bases at V and 8 bases at J, with 15 bases in the middle. The CDR3 reads CASSVSSAGEKLFF. The CDR3, as DNA: TGTGCCAGCAGCGTTAGTTCTGCGGGGGAAAAACTGTTTTTT.

V and J are TRBV5-1 and TRBJ2-7; D uncertain. Germline V CDR1 and CDR2: SGHRS, YFSETQ. This CDR3 region has 14 residues. Trimming shortened V by 0 bases and J by 0 bases, and 7 bases separated the two germline ends. CDR3 amino acids: CASSLGVASYEQYF. The CDR3 DNA follows: TGCGCCAGCAGCTTGGGGGTCGCCTCCTACGAGCAGTACTTC.